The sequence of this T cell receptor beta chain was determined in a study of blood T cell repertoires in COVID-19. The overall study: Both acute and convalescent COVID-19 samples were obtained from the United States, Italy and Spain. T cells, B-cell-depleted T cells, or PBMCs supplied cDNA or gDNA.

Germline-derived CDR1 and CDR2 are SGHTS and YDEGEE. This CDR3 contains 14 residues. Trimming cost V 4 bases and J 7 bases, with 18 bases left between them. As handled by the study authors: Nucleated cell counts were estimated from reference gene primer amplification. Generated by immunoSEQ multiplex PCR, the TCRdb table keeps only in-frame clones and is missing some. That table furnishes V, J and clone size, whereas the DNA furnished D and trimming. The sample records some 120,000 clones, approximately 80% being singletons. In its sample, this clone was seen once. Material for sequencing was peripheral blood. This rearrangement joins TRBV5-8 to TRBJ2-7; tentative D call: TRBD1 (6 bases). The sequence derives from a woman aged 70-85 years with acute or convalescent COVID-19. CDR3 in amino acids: CASSRGQISTEQYF. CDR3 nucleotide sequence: TGTGCCAGCAGCCGCGGACAGATCTCTACGGAGCAGTACTTC.